In this sample, the clone carrying this T cell receptor (beta chain) turned up once. What it binds is not known. The data are from a study of OX40 agonist ivuxolimab in advanced cancers. Study as a whole: Patients were infused with ivuxolimab every 2 weeks at 0.01 to 10 mg/kg. Each dose-escalation patient presented with hepatocellular carcinoma, melanoma, renal cell or head and neck cancer. Two patients with cutaneous melanoma and one with hepatocellular carcinoma, three in total, showed partial responses. The study, taken as a whole, reports: Expanded clones tended on average to be more numerous among CD8+ T cells than CD4+.

TCRdb keeps only in-frame clones here, not all; method: immunoSEQ multiplex PCR. The sample has tens of thousands of clones, less than 90% seen once; the top ten hold approximately 0.8%. Deletions cut 4 bases from V and 0 bases from J, with 10 bases between. Looked up from germline, CDR1 is SGHRS and CDR2 is YFSETQ. CDR3 size: 15 residues. The sample in question was CD4+ or CD8+ T cells sorted from blood, obtained in a trial of the OX40 agonist ivuxolimab. The sequence was obtained from an adult with an advanced solid tumor such as melanoma, head and neck, liver or kidney cancer. The V call is TRBV5-1, the J call TRBJ1-4, with a possible D match to TRBD1 (5 bases). The CDR3 DNA reads TGCGCCAGCAGCCCGACAGCCGCAACTAATGAAAAACTGTTTTTT. Translated: CASSPTAATNEKLFF.